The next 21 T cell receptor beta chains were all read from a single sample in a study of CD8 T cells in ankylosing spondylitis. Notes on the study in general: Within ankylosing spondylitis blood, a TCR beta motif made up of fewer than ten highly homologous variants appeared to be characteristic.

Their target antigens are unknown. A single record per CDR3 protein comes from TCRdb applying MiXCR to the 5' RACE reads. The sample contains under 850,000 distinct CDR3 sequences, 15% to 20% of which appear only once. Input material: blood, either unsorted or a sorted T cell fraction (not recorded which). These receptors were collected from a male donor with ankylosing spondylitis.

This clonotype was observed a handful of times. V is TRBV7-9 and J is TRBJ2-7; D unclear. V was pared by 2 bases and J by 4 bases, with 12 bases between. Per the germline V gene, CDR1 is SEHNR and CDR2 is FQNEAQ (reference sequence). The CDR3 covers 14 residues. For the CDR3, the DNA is TGTGCCAGCAGCTTACACGACACCCTTTACGAGCAGTACTTC. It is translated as CASSLHDTLYEQYF. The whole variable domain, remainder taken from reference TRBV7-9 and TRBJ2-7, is DTGVSQNPRHKITKRGQNVTFRCDPISEHNRLYWYRQTLGQGPEFLTYFQNEAQLEKSRLLSDRFSAERPKGSFSTLEIQRTEQGDSAMYLCASSLHDTLYEQYFGPGTRLTVT.

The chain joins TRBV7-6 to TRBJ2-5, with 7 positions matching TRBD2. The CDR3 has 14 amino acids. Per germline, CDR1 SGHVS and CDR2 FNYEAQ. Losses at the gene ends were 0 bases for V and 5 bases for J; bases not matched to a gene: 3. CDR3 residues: CASSLAGLVETQYF. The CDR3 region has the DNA TGTGCCAGCAGCTTAGCCGGACTAGTCGAGACCCAGTACTTC.

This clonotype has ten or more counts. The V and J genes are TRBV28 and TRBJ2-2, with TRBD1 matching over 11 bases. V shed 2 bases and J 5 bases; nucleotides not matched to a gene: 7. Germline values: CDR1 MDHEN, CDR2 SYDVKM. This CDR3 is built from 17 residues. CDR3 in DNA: TGTGCCAGCAGTTTACCACCGGGACAGGGGGTAACCGGGGAGCTGTTTTTT. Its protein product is CASSLPPGQGVTGELFF.

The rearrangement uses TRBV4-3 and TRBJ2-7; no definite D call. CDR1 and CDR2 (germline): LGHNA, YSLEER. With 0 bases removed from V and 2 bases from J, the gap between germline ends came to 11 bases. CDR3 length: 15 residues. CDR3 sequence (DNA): TGCGCCAGCAGCCAAGATGGTGGCGGAGCCTACGAGCAGTACTTC. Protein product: CASSQDGGGAYEQYF.

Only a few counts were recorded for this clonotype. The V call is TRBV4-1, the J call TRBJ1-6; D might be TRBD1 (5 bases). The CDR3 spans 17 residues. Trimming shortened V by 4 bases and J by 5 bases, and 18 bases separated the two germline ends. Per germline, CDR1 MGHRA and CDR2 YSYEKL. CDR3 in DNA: TGCGCCAGCAGCCCAACAGCCCGGGACGGTGATAATTCACCCCTCCACTTT. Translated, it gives CASSPTARDGDNSPLHF.

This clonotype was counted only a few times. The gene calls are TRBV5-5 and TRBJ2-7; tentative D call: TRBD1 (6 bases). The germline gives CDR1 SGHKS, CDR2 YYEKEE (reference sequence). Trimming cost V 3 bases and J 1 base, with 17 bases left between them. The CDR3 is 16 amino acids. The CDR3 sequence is CASSYQYRVPSYEQYF. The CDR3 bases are TGTGCCAGCAGCTATCAGTACAGGGTTCCGTCCTACGAGCAGTACTTC.

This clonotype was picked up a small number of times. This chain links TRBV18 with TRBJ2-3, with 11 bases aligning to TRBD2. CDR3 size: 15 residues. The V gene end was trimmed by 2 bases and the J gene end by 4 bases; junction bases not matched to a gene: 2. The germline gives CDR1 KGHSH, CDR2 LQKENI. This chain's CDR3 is CASSPIAGGPDTQYF. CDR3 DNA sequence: TGTGCCAGCTCACCAATAGCGGGGGGGCCAGATACGCAGTATTTT.

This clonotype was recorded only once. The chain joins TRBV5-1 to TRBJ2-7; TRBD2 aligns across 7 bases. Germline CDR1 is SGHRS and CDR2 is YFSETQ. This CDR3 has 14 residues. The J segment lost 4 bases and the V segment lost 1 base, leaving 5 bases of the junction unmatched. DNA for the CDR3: TGCGCCAGCAGCTTGTCTGGGGGGGAGTACGAGCAGTACTTC. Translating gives CASSLSGGEYEQYF.

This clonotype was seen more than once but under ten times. The CDR3 nucleotides are TGTGCCAGCAGTGAACCCCCAGGACAGGGGCCTGGGACCCAGTACTTC. This codes for CASSEPPGQGPGTQYF. The chain employs TRBV6-1 and TRBJ2-5, with 9 positions matching TRBD1. CDR1 and CDR2 from the germline V gene are MNHNS and SASEGT. This CDR3 spans 16 amino acids. V lost 2 bases and J lost 7; bases outside the gene matches: 11.

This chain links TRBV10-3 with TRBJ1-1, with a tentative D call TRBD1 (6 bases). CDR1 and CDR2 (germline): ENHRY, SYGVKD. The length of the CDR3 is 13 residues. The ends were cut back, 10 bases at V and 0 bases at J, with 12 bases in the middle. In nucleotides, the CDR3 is TGTGCCACCGGAGGGGGGGTGAACACTGAAGCTTTCTTT. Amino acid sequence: CATGGGVNTEAFF.

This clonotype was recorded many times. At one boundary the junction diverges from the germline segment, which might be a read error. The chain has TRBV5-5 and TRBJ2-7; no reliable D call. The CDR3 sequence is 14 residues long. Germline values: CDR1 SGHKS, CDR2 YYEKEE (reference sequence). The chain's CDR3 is CASSLLVGSYEQYF. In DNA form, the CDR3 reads TGCGCCAGCAGCTTGTTAGTCGGGTCCTACGAGCAGTACTTC.

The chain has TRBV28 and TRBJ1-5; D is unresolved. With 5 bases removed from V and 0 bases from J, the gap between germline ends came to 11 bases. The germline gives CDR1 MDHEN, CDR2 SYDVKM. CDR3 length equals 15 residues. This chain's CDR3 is CASSPSRNSNQPQHF. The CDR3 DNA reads TGTGCCAGCAGTCCCTCGAGGAATAGCAATCAGCCCCAGCATTTT.

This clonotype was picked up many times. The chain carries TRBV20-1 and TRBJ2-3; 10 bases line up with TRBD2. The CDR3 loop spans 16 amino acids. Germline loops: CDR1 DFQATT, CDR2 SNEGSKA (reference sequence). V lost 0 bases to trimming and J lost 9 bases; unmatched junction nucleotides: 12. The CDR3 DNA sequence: TGCAGTGCTAGAGAGAGCTCTAGCGGGGGAATGGAGACGCAGTATTTT. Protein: CSARESSSGGMETQYF.

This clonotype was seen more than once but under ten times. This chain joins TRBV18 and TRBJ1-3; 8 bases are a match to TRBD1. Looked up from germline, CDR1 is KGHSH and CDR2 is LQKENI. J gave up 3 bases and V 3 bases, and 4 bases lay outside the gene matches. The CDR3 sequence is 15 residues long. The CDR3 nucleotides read TGTGCCAGCTCACCGGACAGGGCTTTTGGAAACACCATATATTTT. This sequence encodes CASSPDRAFGNTIYF. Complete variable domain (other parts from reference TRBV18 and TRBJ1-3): NAGVMQNPRHLVRRRGQEARLRCSPMKGHSHVYWYRQLPEEGLKFMVYLQKENIIDESGMPKERFSAEFPKEGPSILRIQQVVRGDSAAYFCASSPDRAFGNTIYFGEGSWLTVV.

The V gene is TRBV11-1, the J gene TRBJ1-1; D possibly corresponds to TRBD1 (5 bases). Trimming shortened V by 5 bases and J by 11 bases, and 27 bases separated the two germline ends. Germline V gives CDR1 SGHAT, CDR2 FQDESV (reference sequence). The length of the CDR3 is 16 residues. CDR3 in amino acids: CASSPKPKSGTLGAFF. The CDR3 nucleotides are TGTGCCAGCAGCCCCAAACCGAAGTCCGGGACTCTGGGGGCTTTCTTT.

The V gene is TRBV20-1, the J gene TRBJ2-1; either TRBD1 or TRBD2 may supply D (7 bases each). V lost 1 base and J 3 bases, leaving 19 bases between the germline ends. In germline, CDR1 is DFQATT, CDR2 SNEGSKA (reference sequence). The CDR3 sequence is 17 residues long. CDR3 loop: CSARVGGTDLHYNEQFF. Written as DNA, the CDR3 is TGCAGTGCTAGAGTGGGGGGGACAGACCTCCACTACAATGAGCAGTTCTTC.

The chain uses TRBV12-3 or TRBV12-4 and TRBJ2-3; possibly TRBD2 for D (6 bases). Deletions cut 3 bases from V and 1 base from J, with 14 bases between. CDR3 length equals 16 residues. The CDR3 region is CASSFAFPGGTDTQYF. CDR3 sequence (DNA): TGTGCCAGCAGTTTCGCCTTTCCGGGGGGCACAGATACGCAGTATTTT.

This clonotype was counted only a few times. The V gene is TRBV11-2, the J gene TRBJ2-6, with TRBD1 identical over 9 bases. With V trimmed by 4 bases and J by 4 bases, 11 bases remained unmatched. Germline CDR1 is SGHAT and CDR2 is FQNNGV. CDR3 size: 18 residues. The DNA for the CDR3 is TGTGCCAGCAGCTCCCCGGGACAGGGTAGTGGCGGGGCCAACGTCCTGACTTTC. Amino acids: CASSSPGQGSGGANVLTF.

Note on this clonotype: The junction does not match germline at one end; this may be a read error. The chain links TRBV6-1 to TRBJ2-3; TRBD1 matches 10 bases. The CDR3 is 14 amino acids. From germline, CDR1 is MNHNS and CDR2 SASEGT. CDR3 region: CASSMTGGTDTQYF. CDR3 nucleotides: TGTGCCAGCAGCATGACAGGGGGCACTGATACGCAGTATTTT.

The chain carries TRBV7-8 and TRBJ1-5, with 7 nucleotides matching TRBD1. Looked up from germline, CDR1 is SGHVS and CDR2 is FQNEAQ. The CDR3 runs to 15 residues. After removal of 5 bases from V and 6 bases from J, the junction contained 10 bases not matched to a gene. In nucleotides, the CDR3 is TGTGCCAGCAGCCCTAGACAGGGTTACGGTCAGCCCCAGCATTTT. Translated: CASSPRQGYGQPQHF.

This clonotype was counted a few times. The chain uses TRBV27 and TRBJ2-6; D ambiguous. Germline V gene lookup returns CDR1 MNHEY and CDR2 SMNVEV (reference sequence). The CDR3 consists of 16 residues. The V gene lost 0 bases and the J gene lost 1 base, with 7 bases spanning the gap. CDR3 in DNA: TGTGCCAGCAGTTTATCGTGGCTTTCTGGGGCCAACGTCCTGACTTTC. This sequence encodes CASSLSWLSGANVLTF.